The 23 T cell receptor beta chains reported below all come from one sample, sequenced in a study of PD-L1 blockade in urothelial cancer. Assay: immunoSEQ multiplex PCR; the TCRdb copy retains only in-frame clones and omits some. Here the sample spans 75,000 to 90,000 clones, roughly 80% being singletons. The material was PBMCs, obtained around atezolizumab (anti-PD-L1) treatment. These receptors were taken from a man between 70 and 80 years old with urothelial cancer.

This chain uses TRBV10-2 with TRBJ1-1, with no clear D. The V gene lost 2 bases and the J gene lost 1 base, with 8 bases spanning the gap. This CDR3 comprises 14 residues. Germline V gene data show CDR1 as WSHSY and CDR2 as SAAADI. The DNA of the CDR3 is TGCGCCAGCAGTGAGCTCCCGGGGAACACTGAAGCTTTCTTT. Amino acid sequence: CASSELPGNTEAFF.

This rearrangement joins TRBV6-6 to TRBJ1-2; TRBD1 might be the D (5 bases). Deletions cut 5 bases from V and 2 bases from J, with 12 bases between. The germline CDR1 and CDR2 sequences are MNHNY and SVGAGI (reference sequence). The CDR3 has 14 amino acids. The CDR3: CASSNHDRNYGYTF. The CDR3 nucleotides read TGTGCCAGCAGTAACCATGACAGAAACTATGGCTACACCTTC.

This chain connects TRBV19 to TRBJ1-2; unclear D gene. V lost 5 bases and J 4 bases, leaving 17 bases between the germline ends. The CDR3 is made up of 15 amino acids. The germline gives CDR1 LNHDA, CDR2 SQIVND (reference sequence). CDR3 in amino acids: CASSALGRRFYGYTF. The CDR3 coding sequence is TGTGCCAGTAGTGCCTTGGGCAGGCGCTTCTATGGCTACACCTTC.

The V gene is TRBV15, the J gene TRBJ1-2; D might be TRBD1 (6 bases). Trimming left V 0 bases short and J 3 bases short, with 8 bases between. There are 14 residues in the CDR3. Germline V gives CDR1 LNHNV, CDR2 YYDKDF (reference sequence). The CDR3 DNA is TGTGCCACCAGCAGAGATTGGACAGACTATGGCTACACCTTC. Encoded protein: CATSRDWTDYGYTF. The full variable domain, its missing parts supplied by reference TRBV15 and TRBJ1-2, is DAMVIQNPRYQVTQFGKPVTLSCSQTLNHNVMYWYQQKSSQAPKLLFHYYDKDFNNEADTPDNFQSRRPNTSFCFLDIRSPGLGDTAMYLCATSRDWTDYGYTFGSGTRLTVV.

This rearrangement joins TRBV10-1 to TRBJ2-3; TRBD2 agrees at 7 bases. The CDR3 extends over 16 amino acids. V gave up 0 bases and J gave up 4 bases; unmatched junction bases: 7. The V gene's germline CDR1 is WNHNN and CDR2 SYGVQD (reference sequence). CDR3 bases: TGCGCCAGCAGTGAGTCGGTCGGGGGGACGGCAGATACGCAGTATTTT. Amino acids: CASSESVGGTADTQYF.

CDR3 sequence (DNA): TGTGCCACCAAGTCAGGCTCTGGGGCCAACGTCCTGACTTTC. Translating gives CATKSGSGANVLTF. The chain couples TRBV30 to TRBJ2-6, with no clear D. CDR3 size: 14 residues. Per the germline V gene, CDR1 is GTSNPN and CDR2 is SVGIG (reference sequence). Trimming removed 8 bases from V and 0 bases from J, with 11 bases in between.

The chain uses TRBV5-1 and TRBJ2-5, with unresolved D. Germline CDR1 reads SGHRS; CDR2 reads YFSETQ. V gave up 2 bases and J gave up 2 bases, with 10 bases separating them. CDR3 length: 14 amino acids. This chain's CDR3 is CASSFMSDQETQYF. DNA of the CDR3: TGCGCCAGCAGCTTTATGTCAGATCAAGAGACCCAGTACTTC.

This chain uses TRBV29-1 with TRBJ1-1; maybe TRBD1 (6 bases). The CDR3 contains 12 residues. Between the trimmed V and J ends, which lost 6 bases and 10 bases, there was a span of 18 bases. Germline V CDR1 and CDR2: SQVTM, ANQGSEA. The CDR3 coding sequence is TGCAGCGTGTGGACAGCGGCAAAGGGAGCTTTCTTT. It translates to CSVWTAAKGAFF.

V gene TRBV28 combines with J gene TRBJ1-3; a weak D match, TRBD1 (6 bases). There are 12 residues in the CDR3. Germline V lookup: CDR1 MDHEN, CDR2 SYDVKM. V lost 2 bases, J lost 15 bases, and 14 bases lay in between. The CDR3 DNA reads as TGTGCCAGCAGTTTAGATCTGAGGACAGAATATTTT. Its protein is CASSLDLRTEYF.

This sequence joins TRBV6-1 and TRBJ2-2; possible D gene TRBD2, 6 bases. CDR3 size: 15 residues. The germline V gene has CDR1 MNHNS and CDR2 SASEGT. Trimming took 7 bases from V and 6 from J, leaving 18 bases between them. In DNA form, the CDR3 reads TGTGCCAGCAACACTAGGGGCGGGATGCCCGGGGAGCTGTTTTTT. As protein: CASNTRGGMPGELFF.

The V gene is TRBV5-1, the J gene TRBJ2-1; 12 nucleotides line up with TRBD2. The CDR3 extends over 18 amino acids. Trimming took 4 bases from V and 0 from J; bases not matched to a gene: 8. CDR1 SGHRS and CDR2 YFSETQ come from the germline V gene. CDR3 sequence: CASSPGLAGLSSYNEQFF. For the CDR3, the DNA is TGCGCCAGCAGCCCTGGACTAGCGGGGCTGAGCTCCTACAATGAGCAGTTCTTC.

This rearrangement joins TRBV4-2 to TRBJ2-7; maybe TRBD1 (5 bases). Deletions cut 1 base from V and 5 bases from J, with 12 bases between. The CDR3 contains 14 residues. Germline-derived CDR1 and CDR2 are LGHNA and YNFKEQ. The chain's CDR3 is CASSQGAGLDEQYF. In DNA form, the CDR3 reads TGTGCCAGCAGCCAAGGGGCAGGGCTTGACGAGCAGTACTTC.

The gene calls are TRBV21-1 and TRBJ2-2; TRBD2, as called in the table, went unchecked against the DNA. TRBV21-1 is tagged as a pseudogene. The CDR3 spans 17 residues. For the CDR3, the DNA is TGTGCCAGCAGCAAAGTAACTAGCGGGGCGAACACCGGGGAGCTGTTTTTT. Encoded protein: CASSKVTSGANTGELFF.

This chain connects TRBV7-3 to TRBJ2-3, with 7 bases that match TRBD2. Germline-derived CDR1 and CDR2 are SGHTA and FQGTGA. The CDR3 runs to 13 residues. The V gene end was trimmed by 8 bases and the J gene end by 3 bases; junction bases not matched to a gene: 5. CDR3 DNA sequence: TGTGCCAGCGTGGGCGGGAGTACAGATACGCAGTATTTT. Protein sequence: CASVGGSTDTQYF.

The chain links TRBV18 to TRBJ2-2; D gene unclear. Germline loops: CDR1 KGHSH, CDR2 LQKENI. Deletions cut 3 bases from V and 6 bases from J, with 14 bases between. There are 15 residues in the CDR3. CDR3 nucleotides: TGTGCCAGCTCACCTTCCTCGGTTGTGGCCGGGGAGCTGTTTTTT. Translation gives CASSPSSVVAGELFF.

J is TRBJ1-2 and V is TRBV9; D is undetermined. The length of the CDR3 is 15 residues. Trimming left V 3 bases short and J 3 bases short, with 15 bases between. CDR1 and CDR2 from the germline V gene are SGDLS and YYNGEE. CDR3 in DNA: TGTGCCAGCAGCGCCGGACTCGACGGGGACTATGGCTACACCTTC. Protein sequence: CASSAGLDGDYGYTF.

The chain combines TRBV19 with TRBJ2-7; 9 positions agree with TRBD1. The germline CDR1 and CDR2 sequences are LNHDA and SQIVND (reference sequence). Trimming took 6 bases from V and 3 from J; bases not matched to a gene: 6. CDR3 length: 14 residues. The CDR3 protein is CASSPRTGVYEQYF. The CDR3, as DNA: TGTGCCAGTAGCCCACGGACAGGGGTCTACGAGCAGTACTTC.

V and J are TRBV5-1 and TRBJ1-4, with D unresolved. The ends were cut back, 0 bases at V and 8 bases at J, with 8 bases in the middle. This CDR3 comprises 13 residues. The germline CDR1 and CDR2 sequences are SGHRS and YFSETQ. CDR3 DNA sequence: TGCGCCAGCAGCTTGGCGGGGAACGAAAAACTGTTTTTT. It translates to CASSLAGNEKLFF.

The gene calls are TRBV19 and TRBJ1-1, with TRBD1 matching 9 bases. CDR3 length equals 16 residues. V dropped 7 bases and J dropped 4; count of bases not matched to a gene: 13. Germline loops: CDR1 LNHDA, CDR2 SQIVND (reference sequence). The CDR3 reads CASTTTGGWVGTEAFF. The CDR3 DNA reads as TGTGCCAGTACAACGACAGGGGGTTGGGTAGGCACTGAAGCTTTCTTT.

The rearrangement uses TRBV10-3 and TRBJ1-2, with D unclear. The CDR3 contains 13 residues. CDR1 is ENHRY, CDR2 SYGVKD, per germline. Trimming took off 2 bases at V and 4 bases at J, with 8 bases between the two ends. CDR3 sequence (DNA): TGTGCCATCAGTGAGGATGGCTCCTATGGCTACACCTTC. Its translation: CAISEDGSYGYTF.

The chain recombines TRBV4-2 with TRBJ2-1; 10 nucleotides line up with TRBD1. The V gene end was trimmed by 7 bases and the J gene end by 0 bases; junction bases not matched to a gene: 15. The CDR3 spans 19 residues. The germline V gene has CDR1 LGHNA and CDR2 YNFKEQ. CDR3 residues: CASTARDRGWESSYNEQFF. The CDR3 bases are TGTGCCAGCACGGCCCGGGACAGGGGTTGGGAAAGCTCCTACAATGAGCAGTTCTTC.

The chain has TRBV7-3 and TRBJ1-2; tentatively, D is TRBD1 (6 bases). The CDR3 consists of 15 residues. With 4 bases removed from V and 3 bases from J, the gap between germline ends came to 15 bases. Germline V lookup: CDR1 SGHTA, CDR2 FQGTGA. The CDR3 DNA is TGTGCCAGCAGCTCCGGAGGGGGGGCGGACTATGGCTACACCTTC. It codes for CASSSGGGADYGYTF.

This clone was observed a handful of times. The chain combines TRBV6-5 with TRBJ2-2, with 7 bases matching TRBD1. Trimming took 6 bases from V and 5 from J; bases not matched to a gene: 3. CDR1 MNHEY and CDR2 SVGAGI come from the germline V gene. The CDR3 has 13 residues. Written as DNA, the CDR3 is TGTGCCAGCAGAATCAGGGGGACCGGGGAGCTGTTTTTT. Translation: CASRIRGTGELFF.